Listed below are T cell receptor beta chains from one sample, sequenced in a study of T cell responses to AZD1222 COVID-19 vaccine. Using immunoSEQ multiplex PCR, the repertoire was profiled, and TCRdb retains in-frame clones only, with some absent. The table records about 78,000 clones, approximately 86% of them present only once. Sequences were derived from peripheral blood, sampled on day 0 of MenACWY control vaccination. These receptors were taken from an adult in good health. CDR3s include the opening cysteine and the closing phenylalanine or tryptophan. A D gene is named only where the DNA matches it firmly. The size entry is marked missing in some rows and otherwise reads once, few, many or a size class.

>TRBD1|TRBJ2-5|few|TRBV7-2
CASSLIQGAETQYF
TGTGCCAGCAGCTTAATCCAGGGGGCGGAGACCCAGTACTTC
>-|TRBJ2-6|few|TRBV7-3
CASTRDGVFSGANVLTF
TGTGCCAGCACCCGAGACGGGGTTTTCTCTGGGGCCAACGTCCTGACTTTC
>TRBD1|TRBJ2-7|once|TRBV5-8
CASSQGQADEQYF
TGTGCCAGCAGCCAGGGACAGGCGGACGAGCAGTACTTC
>-|TRBJ1-5|-|TRBV19
CASSIMSSNQPQHF
TGTGCCAGTAGTATAATGAGTAGCAATCAGCCCCAGCATTTT
>TRBD2|TRBJ2-1|-|TRBV7-6
CASSLDVRASGGLYNEQFF
TGTGCCAGCAGCTTAGACGTGCGGGCTAGCGGGGGTCTTTACAATGAGCAGTTCTTC
>TRBD1|TRBJ2-7|-|TRBV7-6
CASSLGQGAFYEQYF
TGTGCCAGCAGCTTGGGACAGGGGGCCTTCTACGAGCAGTACTTC
>-|TRBJ1-1|few|TRBV6-2/TRBV6-3
CASSDSYTEAFF
TGTGCCAGCAGCGACAGCTACACTGAAGCTTTCTTT
>-|TRBJ1-5|-|TRBV30
CAWTLGVHQPQHF
TGTGCCTGGACCCTGGGGGTTCATCAGCCCCAGCATTTT
>TRBD2|TRBJ2-3|-|TRBV3-1/TRBV3-2
CASSQGRGGISAQYF
TGTGCCAGCAGCCAAGGGCGGGGGGGCATTTCGGCGCAGTATTTT
>-|TRBJ1-3|-|TRBV7-9
CASSLDSSGNTIYF
TGTGCCAGCAGCTTGGACAGCTCTGGAAACACCATATATTTT
>-|TRBJ1-6|-|TRBV9
CASSVGGQGSPLHF
TGTGCCAGCAGCGTAGGGGGGCAAGGTTCACCCCTCCACTTT
>-|TRBJ1-2|-|TRBV7-2
CASSLAGQTYGYTF
TGTGCCAGCAGCTTAGCGGGCCAGACCTATGGCTACACCTTC
>-|TRBJ2-3|-|TRBV5-1
CASSFDGGRTDTQYF
TGCGCCAGCAGCTTCGACGGGGGTAGGACAGATACGCAGTATTTT
>-|TRBJ1-1|once|TRBV9
CASSVEAMNTEAFF
TGTGCCAGCAGCGTAGAAGCCATGAACACTGAAGCTTTCTTT
>-|TRBJ2-2|-|TRBV9
CASSVVQGNTGELFF
TGTGCCAGCAGCGTAGTACAGGGGAACACCGGGGAGCTGTTTTTT
>-|TRBJ1-2|-|TRBV4-1
CASSPEMQGGIDGYTF
TGCGCCAGCAGCCCGGAAATGCAAGGGGGGATCGACGGCTACACCTTC
>TRBD2|TRBJ2-5|-|TRBV7-9
CASSRLAGLETQYF
TGTGCCAGCAGCCGACTAGCGGGGCTTGAGACCCAGTACTTC
>-|TRBJ2-3|once|TRBV5-4
CASSYVDRISTDTQYF
TGTGCCAGCAGCTACGTCGACAGGATTAGCACAGATACGCAGTATTTT
>-|TRBJ1-2|-|TRBV5-8
CASSSQGSYGYTF
TGTGCCAGCAGCTCCCAGGGATCTTATGGCTACACCTTC
>-|TRBJ2-5|-|TRBV24-1
CATSDRRGETQYF
TGTGCCACCAGTGACCGTCGTGGGGAGACCCAGTACTTC
>TRBD2|TRBJ2-1|-|TRBV3-1/TRBV3-2
CASSLTGLEQFF
TGTGCCAGCAGCCTAACGGGACTAGAGCAGTTCTTC
>-|TRBJ1-1|once|TRBV3-1/TRBV3-2
CASSQDRAAEAFF
TGTGCCAGCAGCCAAGATCGGGCAGCTGAAGCTTTCTTT
>-|TRBJ2-5|-|TRBV10-3
CAIRGLGETQYF
TGTGCCATCCGAGGTCTCGGGGAGACCCAGTACTTC
>TRBD1|TRBJ2-7|-|TRBV6-6
CASSYSRDRERYF
TGTGCCAGCAGTTACTCGAGGGACAGGGAACGGTACTTC
>TRBD1|TRBJ1-4|once|TRBV7-2
CASSLAYLGDRGLATNEKLFF
TGTGCCAGCAGCTTAGCGTATTTGGGAGACAGGGGTCTTGCAACTAATGAAAAACTGTTTTTT
>-|TRBJ2-2|-|TRBV18
CASSQQGNTGELFF
TGTGCCAGCTCCCAACAAGGGAACACCGGGGAGCTGTTTTTT
>-|TRBJ2-4|-|TRBV9
CASSVGDPTLAKNIQYF
TGTGCCAGCAGCGTAGGGGACCCCACTTTAGCCAAAAACATTCAGTACTTC
>-|TRBJ2-5|-|TRBV24-1
CATSDSGLQETQYF
TGTGCCACCAGTGATTCGGGCCTCCAAGAGACCCAGTACTTC
>TRBD1|TRBJ2-2|-|TRBV7-3
CASSLTATGGTGELFF
TGTGCCAGCAGCTTAACGGCGACAGGGGGCACCGGGGAGCTGTTTTTT
>-|TRBJ1-1|once|TRBV5-1
CASSLTGFTEAFF
TGCGCCAGCAGCTTGACAGGGTTCACTGAAGCTTTCTTT
>TRBD1|TRBJ2-6|-|TRBV5-1
CASKTGAGANVLTF
TGCGCCAGCAAGACAGGGGCTGGGGCCAACGTCCTGACTTTC
>TRBD1|TRBJ1-2|-|TRBV24-1
CATSSGQDYGYTF
TGTGCCACCAGTAGCGGACAGGACTATGGCTACACCTTC
>TRBD1|TRBJ1-5|-|TRBV5-8
CASSLGGQGKEDQPQHF
TGTGCCAGCAGCTTGGGCGGACAGGGGAAGGAGGATCAGCCCCAGCATTTT
>-|TRBJ1-1|-|TRBV5-4
CASSLDRQGRVAFF
TGTGCCAGCAGCTTGGATCGGCAGGGGAGAGTAGCTTTCTTT
>-|TRBJ1-1|-|TRBV9
CASSGRRNTEAFF
TGTGCCAGCAGCGGGCGGAGGAACACTGAAGCTTTCTTT
>-|TRBJ1-5|-|TRBV27
CASSFLAGGKNQPQHF
TGTGCCAGCAGTTTTCTCGCAGGTGGGAAAAATCAGCCCCAGCATTTT
>-|TRBJ1-1|-|TRBV9
CASSVGSNTEAFF
TGTGCCAGCAGCGTAGGATCGAACACTGAAGCTTTCTTT
>-|TRBJ1-6|-|TRBV27
CASSLVSYNSPLHF
TGTGCCAGCAGCTTAGTATCCTATAATTCACCCCTCCACTTT
>-|TRBJ1-1|-|TRBV5-5
CASTPATMNTEAFF
TGTGCCAGCACCCCTGCGACCATGAACACTGAAGCTTTCTTT
>-|TRBJ1-5|-|TRBV7-2
CASSLEAGFNQPQHF
TGTGCCAGCAGCTTAGAAGCGGGATTCAATCAGCCCCAGCATTTT
>TRBD1|TRBJ1-5|-|TRBV30
CAWSSRQGANQPQHF
TGTGCCTGGAGTTCCCGACAGGGGGCGAATCAGCCCCAGCATTTT
>-|TRBJ1-2|-|TRBV7-3
CASSPDSNYGYTF
TGTGCCAGCTCCCCGGACAGCAACTATGGCTACACCTTC
>-|TRBJ2-7|-|TRBV5-1
CASSLFRARSYEQYF
TGCGCCAGCAGCTTGTTCCGGGCCCGCTCCTACGAGCAGTACTTC
>-|TRBJ1-5|-|TRBV4-1
CASSQDRYLNQPQHF
TGCGCCAGCAGCCAAGACCGCTACCTTAATCAGCCCCAGCATTTT
>-|TRBJ1-6|-|TRBV7-2
CASSQGQGRSPLHF
TGTGCCAGCAGTCAGGGGCAGGGACGTTCACCCCTCCACTTT
>-|TRBJ1-3|-|TRBV12-1
CASSPPPREGAGRGLSGNTIYF
TGTGCCAGCAGCCCCCCTCCCCGGGAGGGGGCGGGCAGGGGGCTGTCTGGAAACACCATATATTTT
>-|TRBJ2-2|-|TRBV5-1
CASMDSGSTGELFF
TGCGCCAGCATGGACAGTGGCTCTACCGGGGAGCTGTTTTTT
>-|TRBJ2-1|-|TRBV6-5
CASSHGATGRNEQFF
TGTGCCAGCAGTCACGGGGCTACGGGCCGAAATGAGCAGTTCTTC
>-|TRBJ2-3|-|TRBV30
CAWSVHYGDTQYF
TGTGCCTGGAGTGTACACTATGGAGATACGCAGTATTTT
>-|TRBJ1-1|-|TRBV5-5
CASSLGGLNTEAFF
TGTGCCAGCAGCTTGGGAGGCCTGAACACTGAAGCTTTCTTT
>-|TRBJ1-2|-|TRBV19
CASSPYQGDYGYTF
TGTGCCAGTAGTCCCTACCAGGGTGACTATGGCTACACCTTC
>-|TRBJ2-2|-|TRBV21-1
CASRPGPPGAGELFF
TGTGCCAGCAGGCCCGGGCCCCCAGGGGCCGGGGAGCTGTTTTTT
>-|TRBJ1-5|-|TRBV7-6
CASSSGKGQPQHF
TGTGCCAGCAGCTCAGGGAAAGGTCAGCCCCAGCATTTT
>TRBD1|TRBJ1-1|-|TRBV2
CASSERQGGNTEAFF
TGTGCCAGCAGTGAAAGACAGGGAGGGAACACTGAAGCTTTCTTT